Below, 27 T cell receptor beta chains from the same sample are listed, as sequenced in a study of blood T cell repertoires in COVID-19. Profiling relied on immunoSEQ multiplex PCR, and the TCRdb table lists in-frame clones only, not all of them. The profile shows roughly 92,000 clones, over 75% of them singletons. The specimen was peripheral blood. These receptors originate from a human donor with acute or convalescent COVID-19. The donor label of this sample is uncertain.

The CDR3: CASSLEGLARSYEQYF. Here the CDR3 DNA reads TGTGCCAGCAGCTTGGAAGGCCTAGCTCGCTCCTACGAGCAGTACTTC. V usage is TRBV5-5 and J usage is TRBJ2-7; perhaps TRBD2 as D (5 bases). V was cut by 0 bases and J by 0 bases, with 13 bases left in between. Germline V gene lookup returns CDR1 SGHKS and CDR2 YYEKEE (reference sequence). This CDR3 comprises 16 residues.

In its sample, this clone was seen a few times. The chain's CDR3 is CASSSPWGGGSTDTQYF. For the CDR3, the DNA is TGTGCCAGCAGCTCCCCCTGGGGCGGGGGGAGCACAGATACGCAGTATTTT. This rearrangement joins TRBV3-1 (or the pseudogene TRBV3-2) to TRBJ2-3; 8 bases are shared with TRBD2. V shed 5 bases and J 0 bases; nucleotides not matched to a gene: 10. This CDR3 contains 17 residues. Germline values: CDR1 LGHDT, CDR2 YNNKEL (reference sequence).

Only a few counts were recorded for this clone. The chain joins TRBV5-1 to TRBJ1-6; D perhaps matches TRBD1 (5 bases). Germline V gene data show CDR1 as SGHRS and CDR2 as YFSETQ. The length of the CDR3 is 15 residues. V lost 0 bases to trimming and J lost 10 bases, with 14 bases between them. CDR3 residues: CASSLGAGRESPLHF. The CDR3 DNA reads as TGCGCCAGCAGCTTGGGTGCAGGGCGGGAGTCACCCCTCCACTTT.

V gene TRBV9 combines with J gene TRBJ2-2; D perhaps matches TRBD2 (6 bases). CDR3 length: 14 amino acids. Trimming took off 4 bases at V and 3 bases at J, with 10 bases between the two ends. In germline, CDR1 is SGDLS, CDR2 YYNGEE. CDR3 nucleotides: TGTGCCAGCAGCAAGGGACTTTACACCGGGGAGCTGTTTTTT. Protein product: CASSKGLYTGELFF.

The chain uses TRBV7-2 and TRBJ1-1; D not certain. CDR1 SGHTA and CDR2 FQGNSA come from the germline V gene. V shed 2 bases and J shed 5 bases, with 6 bases lying between them. The CDR3 length is 12 residues. CDR3 in amino acids: CASSLPPTEAFF. For the CDR3, the DNA is TGTGCCAGCAGCTTACCCCCGACTGAAGCTTTCTTT. Using reference TRBV7-2 and TRBJ1-1 for the parts outside the CDR3, the full variable domain is GAGVSQSPSNKVTEKGKDVELRCDPISGHTALYWYRQSLGQGLEFLIYFQGNSAPDKSGLPSDRFSAERTGGSVSTLTIQRTQQEDSAVYLCASSLPPTEAFFGQGTRLTVV.

V is TRBV7-2 and J is TRBJ2-1; 8 bases map to TRBD1. This CDR3 region has 16 residues. The V segment lost 7 bases and the J segment 2 bases; nucleotides outside the gene matches: 10. Germline V gene lookup returns CDR1 SGHTA and CDR2 FQGNSA. The chain's CDR3 is CASTLQTGVPYNEQFF. CDR3 nucleotide sequence: TGTGCCAGCACCCTACAGACAGGGGTCCCCTACAATGAGCAGTTCTTC. Full variable domain (remainder filled in from reference TRBV7-2 and TRBJ2-1): GAGVSQSPSNKVTEKGKDVELRCDPISGHTALYWYRQSLGQGLEFLIYFQGNSAPDKSGLPSDRFSAERTGGSVSTLTIQRTQQEDSAVYLCASTLQTGVPYNEQFFGPGTRLTVL.

V usage is TRBV6-5 and J usage is TRBJ1-1; 7 nucleotides line up with TRBD1. The CDR3 has 15 amino acids. V lost 4 bases to trimming and J lost 0 bases; unmatched junction nucleotides: 5. Germline CDR1 reads MNHEY; CDR2 reads SVGAGI. Written as DNA, the CDR3 is TGTGCCAGCAGTTCAGAAGACAGGGTGAACACTGAAGCTTTCTTT. It codes for CASSSEDRVNTEAFF.

The chain employs TRBV7-9 and TRBJ1-3; D not certain. This CDR3 contains 15 residues. Trimming stripped 1 base from V and 3 bases from J, with 10 bases between. In germline, CDR1 is SEHNR, CDR2 FQNEAQ (reference sequence). CDR3 nucleotide sequence: TGTGCCAGCAGCTTAGACCCTGGGAGTGGAAACACCATATATTTT. Amino acids: CASSLDPGSGNTIYF.

This chain links TRBV5-4 with TRBJ2-2, with 10 bases that match TRBD1. The V and J ends lost 0 bases and 5 bases, in that order; junction bases with no gene match: 4. The CDR3 consists of 16 residues. Germline-derived CDR1 and CDR2 are SGHNT and YYREEE (reference sequence). CDR3: CASSLGDRGYTGELFF. The CDR3, as DNA: TGTGCCAGCAGCTTGGGGGACAGGGGATATACCGGGGAGCTGTTTTTT.

This chain links TRBV9 with TRBJ2-2; D perhaps matches TRBD1 (6 bases). The CDR3 has 15 residues. Trimming left V 2 bases short and J 4 bases short, with 12 bases between. Germline V lookup: CDR1 SGDLS, CDR2 YYNGEE. CDR3 sequence (DNA): TGTGCCAGCAGCGTCCAGACAGGTTTCACCGGGGAGCTGTTTTTT. It specifies CASSVQTGFTGELFF. The full variable domain, rest sourced from reference TRBV9 and TRBJ2-2, is DSGVTQTPKHLITATGQRVTLRCSPRSGDLSVYWYQQSLDQGLQFLIQYYNGEERAKGNILERFSAQQFPDLHSELNLSSLELGDSALYFCASSVQTGFTGELFFGEGSRLTVL.

The J gene is TRBJ2-1, the V gene TRBV29-1; 9 bases agree with TRBD1. V was clipped by 1 base and J by 0 bases; unmatched bases: 1. The CDR3 contains 15 residues. Germline lookup yields CDR1 SQVTM and CDR2 ANQGSEA. This CDR3 is CSVEGDRASYNEQFF. The DNA for the CDR3 is TGCAGCGTTGAAGGGGACAGGGCCTCCTACAATGAGCAGTTCTTC.

J is TRBJ2-3 and V is TRBV5-4; D might be TRBD2 (5 bases). Germline V gene data show CDR1 as SGHNT and CDR2 as YYREEE (reference sequence). The CDR3 is 14 residues long. V was shortened by 1 base and J by 0 bases, with 6 bases between the two germline ends. CDR3 sequence: CASSLSGSTDTQYF. For the CDR3, the DNA is TGTGCCAGCAGCTTGTCGGGGAGCACAGATACGCAGTATTTT. Variable domain in full (rest from reference TRBV5-4 and TRBJ2-3): ETGVTQSPTHLIKTRGQQVTLRCSSQSGHNTVSWYQQALGQGPQFIFQYYREEENGRGNFPPRFSGLQFPNYSSELNVNALELDDSALYLCASSLSGSTDTQYFGPGTRLTVL.

This rearrangement joins TRBV7-6 to TRBJ2-2; 12 bases agree with TRBD2. Per germline, CDR1 SGHVS and CDR2 FNYEAQ. V was pared by 5 bases and J by 0 bases, with 4 bases of the junction left unmatched. The CDR3 runs to 17 residues. The CDR3 DNA is TGTGCCAGCAGCGCCCGACTAGCGGGGGCGAACACCGGGGAGCTGTTTTTT. Its translation: CASSARLAGANTGELFF.

The chain employs TRBV14 and TRBJ2-7, with 8 bases fitting TRBD1. The germline gives CDR1 SGHDN, CDR2 FVKESK. The J segment lost 7 bases and the V segment lost 6 bases, leaving 8 bases of the junction unmatched. The CDR3 covers 13 residues. The CDR3 sequence is CASSFQGAREQYF. In DNA form, the CDR3 reads TGTGCCAGCAGTTTCCAGGGGGCGCGGGAGCAGTACTTC.

V gene TRBV2 combines with J gene TRBJ2-1; maybe TRBD2 (5 bases). Trimming shortened V by 6 bases and J by 7 bases, and 13 bases separated the two germline ends. The germline V gene encodes CDR1 SNHLY and CDR2 FYNNEI. The CDR3 is 13 amino acids. The CDR3 sequence: CASSVRARNEQFF. Written as DNA, the CDR3 is TGTGCCAGCAGCGTGAGGGCTAGGAATGAGCAGTTCTTC.

This chain joins TRBV19 and TRBJ2-5, with TRBD2 matching over 9 bases. The CDR3 has 15 amino acids. V gave up 3 bases and J gave up 1 base; unmatched junction bases: 3. CDR1 LNHDA and CDR2 SQIVND come from the germline V gene (reference sequence). The CDR3 spells CASSMRRGGQETQYF. In nucleotides, the CDR3 is TGTGCCAGTAGTATGCGGCGGGGGGGCCAAGAGACCCAGTACTTC. Full variable domain (remainder filled in from reference TRBV19 and TRBJ2-5): DGGITQSPKYLFRKEGQNVTLSCEQNLNHDAMYWYRQDPGQGLRLIYYSQIVNDFQKGDIAEGYSVSREKKESFPLTVTSAQKNPTAFYLCASSMRRGGQETQYFGPGTRLLVL.

The chain recombines TRBV24-1 with TRBJ2-3; 11 bases are shared with TRBD1. Germline V gene data show CDR1 as KGHDR and CDR2 as SFDVKD. The length of the CDR3 is 15 residues. J was trimmed by 6 bases and V by 4 bases; bases with no gene match: 5. The CDR3: CATSDPGQGVDTQYF. CDR3 nucleotide sequence: TGTGCCACCAGTGACCCGGGACAGGGGGTGGATACGCAGTATTTT.

The table lists this clone with a count of one. This rearrangement joins TRBV7-2 to TRBJ2-7; D is possibly TRBD2 (7 bases). The CDR3 loop spans 17 amino acids. Looked up from germline, CDR1 is SGHTA and CDR2 is FQGNSA. Trimming stripped 10 bases from V and 3 bases from J, with 28 bases between. CDR3: CATSGGHVLGPLYEQYF. In DNA form, the CDR3 reads TGTGCCACCTCGGGGGGACACGTCTTAGGCCCCCTCTACGAGCAGTACTTC.

The chain has TRBV11-1 and TRBJ1-5; maybe TRBD1 (5 bases). Germline V gene lookup returns CDR1 SGHAT and CDR2 FQDESV (reference sequence). The CDR3 is 15 residues long. V lost 0 bases, J lost 3 bases, and 9 bases lay in between. The CDR3 coding sequence is TGTGCCAGCAGCTTAGCGCCAGGGATCAATCAGCCCCAGCATTTT. Amino acids: CASSLAPGINQPQHF.

The chain joins TRBV12-3 or TRBV12-4 to TRBJ1-2; D perhaps matches TRBD1 (6 bases). Trimming left V 3 bases short and J 5 bases short, with 10 bases between. This CDR3 has 13 amino acids. This chain's CDR3 is CASSLRQGYGYTF. CDR3 bases: TGTGCCAGCAGTTTGAGGCAGGGGTATGGCTACACCTTC.

The rearrangement joins TRBV7-3 to TRBJ2-1, with no clear D. Germline values: CDR1 SGHTA, CDR2 FQGTGA. Trimming cost V 2 bases and J 3 bases, with 8 bases left between them. This CDR3 spans 14 amino acids. The CDR3: CASSLQANYNEQFF. CDR3 DNA sequence: TGTGCCAGCAGCTTACAGGCCAACTACAATGAGCAGTTCTTC. Supplemented by reference TRBV7-3 and TRBJ2-1, the full variable domain reads GAGVSQTPSNKVTEKGKYVELRCDPISGHTALYWYRQSLGQGPEFLIYFQGTGAADDSGLPNDRFFAVRPEGSVSTLKIQRTERGDSAVYLCASSLQANYNEQFFGPGTRLTVL.

The gene calls are TRBV30 and TRBJ1-5; D perhaps matches TRBD1 (6 bases). Germline assignment: CDR1 GTSNPN and CDR2 SVGIG (reference sequence). This CDR3 has 13 amino acids. The V end lost 2 bases, the J end lost 4 bases, and 9 bases lay between the germline ends. CDR3 sequence: CAWSLQGNQPQHF. In nucleotides, the CDR3 is TGTGCCTGGAGTCTTCAGGGGAATCAGCCCCAGCATTTT.

V gene TRBV6-6 combines with J gene TRBJ1-2, with TRBD1 identical over 8 bases. The germline V gene encodes CDR1 MNHNY and CDR2 SVGAGI (reference sequence). V trimming: 5 bases; J trimming: 0 bases; junction bases outside the gene matches: 14. The CDR3 runs to 18 residues. As DNA, the CDR3 is TGTGCCAGCAGTCCAAGGACAGGGAAGGTCCTAGCTAACTATGGCTACACCTTC. This gives the protein CASSPRTGKVLANYGYTF.

This chain links TRBV11-2 with TRBJ2-7; 9 nucleotides align to TRBD1. The trim removed 1 base at V and 7 bases at J, leaving 20 bases unmatched. The V gene's germline CDR1 is SGHAT and CDR2 FQNNGV. This CDR3 is 19 amino acids long. The CDR3 DNA reads as TGTGCCAGCAGCTTAGGGACAGGGGCCGGACTACCCCTCTGGAGAGAGCAGTACTTC. Protein product: CASSLGTGAGLPLWREQYF.

The chain employs TRBV30 and TRBJ1-1; 8 bases fit TRBD1. The CDR3 contains 12 residues. V trimming: 7 bases; J trimming: 3 bases; junction bases outside the gene matches: 4. CDR1 and CDR2 (germline): GTSNPN, SVGIG (reference sequence). DNA for the CDR3: TGTGCCTCAGGGGGCTCGTACACTGAAGCTTTCTTT. Protein product: CASGGSYTEAFF.

This clone was seen a single time. The J gene is TRBJ1-6, the V gene TRBV30; 7 bases are a match to TRBD1. This CDR3 contains 16 residues. The germline V gene encodes CDR1 GTSNPN and CDR2 SVGIG (reference sequence). V lost 3 bases and J lost 6; bases outside the gene matches: 11. CDR3 DNA: TGTGCCTGGAGCGACGGACAGGAAGTGGGTAATTCACCCCTCCACTTT. This codes for CAWSDGQEVGNSPLHF.

The genes are TRBV10-1 and TRBJ1-3, with 8 bases matching TRBD1. The CDR3 is 15 amino acids. After removal of 9 bases from V and 2 bases from J, the junction contained 9 bases not matched to a gene. Germline V CDR1 and CDR2: WNHNN, SYGVQD (reference sequence). The CDR3 is CARGQGRHPGNTIYF. Written as DNA, the CDR3 is TGCGCCAGAGGACAGGGTAGGCACCCTGGAAACACCATATATTTT.